Below are 27 T cell receptor beta chains sequenced from a single sample in a study of molecular identifiers for immune sequencing clone quantification. A single record per CDR3 protein comes from TCRdb applying MiXCR to the PCR reads. Of under 85,000 distinct CDR3 sequences listed, under 20% were seen once; the top ten hold approximately 1.6%. Sequencing was performed on naive CD8+ T cells from blood, with Jurkat cell RNA spiked in. Sample subset: FACS-sorted CD8+CD4-CCR7+CD45RA+ naive T cells. The receptor set was obtained from a human donor in good health. Some libraries in this study had Jurkat cell RNA spiked in.

This clonotype was counted only a few times. A much larger clone lies one base from this, so it may be a read error. This chain links TRBV9 with TRBJ2-1; D is unresolved. Germline lookup yields CDR1 SGDLS and CDR2 YYNGEE. The CDR3 spans 15 residues. CDR3 sequence reads: CASSVGLISEDEQLF. The CDR3 DNA sequence: TGTGCCAGCAGCGTAGGTCTTATCAGCGAGGATGAGCAGCTCTTC.

There are many counts of this clonotype. DNA of the CDR3: TGTGCCAGCAGCCAAGTAGAAGCGGGAGGTGAAACGCAGTATTTT. Encoded protein: CASSQVEAGGETQYF. This chain joins TRBV14 and TRBJ2-3; 9 bases fit TRBD2. Germline lookup yields CDR1 SGHDN and CDR2 FVKESK. This CDR3 region has 15 residues. V gave up 1 base and J gave up 9 bases; unmatched junction bases: 8. Full variable domain (rest looked up from reference TRBV14 and TRBJ2-3): EAGVTQFPSHSVIEKGQTVTLRCDPISGHDNLYWYRRVMGKEIKFLLHFVKESKQDESGMPNNRFLAERTGGTYSTLKVQPAELEDSGVYFCASSQVEAGGETQYFGPGTRLTVL.

With respect to this clonotype: A much larger clone is a single base away; this may be a read error. The J gene is TRBJ2-5, the V gene TRBV27; D is unresolved. This CDR3 region has 14 residues. Germline V gives CDR1 MNHEY, CDR2 SMNVEV (reference sequence). The CDR3 is CASSLVAEQETRYF. The CDR3 nucleotides read TGTGCCAGCAGTTTAGTCGCGGAACAAGAGACCCGGTACTTC.

This clonotype was observed many times. The chain is built from TRBV14 and TRBJ2-3, with no clear D. Trimming removed 0 bases at V and 2 bases at J, with 12 bases between. Per the germline V gene, CDR1 is SGHDN and CDR2 is FVKESK. CDR3 length: 16 amino acids. The CDR3 sequence is CASSQEPGFFTDTQYF. CDR3 sequence (DNA): TGTGCCAGCAGCCAAGAACCAGGCTTTTTCACAGATACGCAGTATTTT.

J is TRBJ2-1 and V is TRBV10-3; TRBD2 agrees at 14 bases. The CDR3 covers 16 residues. The J segment lost 5 bases and the V segment lost 6 bases, leaving 6 bases of the junction unmatched. Germline CDR1 is ENHRY and CDR2 is SYGVKD. CDR3 loop: CAIRGLAGAFDNEQFF. The CDR3 region has the DNA TGTGCCATCAGGGGACTAGCGGGAGCGTTCGACAATGAGCAGTTCTTC.

Worth noting for this clonotype: Given a much more abundant clone one base away, this may be a read error. The rearrangement joins TRBV9 to TRBJ2-3, with TRBD2 matching 9 bases. The V gene's germline CDR1 is SGDLS and CDR2 YYNGEE. CDR3 size: 14 residues. CDR3 nucleotides: TGTGCCAGCGGCACCGGGACTAGCAGAGATACGCAGTATTTT. It codes for CASGTGTSRDTQYF.

This clonotype showed up many times. The chain joins TRBV15 to TRBJ2-1; 10 nucleotides align to TRBD1. The V gene's germline CDR1 is LNHNV and CDR2 YYDKDF (reference sequence). The CDR3 consists of 14 residues. V was pared by 5 bases and J by 8 bases, with 6 bases of the junction left unmatched. The CDR3 loop reads CATSGGTGVDEQFF. The CDR3 region has the DNA TGTGCCACCAGCGGCGGGACAGGGGTCGATGAGCAGTTCTTC.

The genes are TRBV20-1 and TRBJ2-1; the D is unclear. This CDR3 contains 17 residues. Germline loops: CDR1 DFQATT, CDR2 SNEGSKA (reference sequence). The ends were cut back, 0 bases at V and 9 bases at J, with 24 bases in the middle. This CDR3 is CSARDLSRSSGVGEQFF. Here the CDR3 DNA reads TGCAGTGCTAGAGATCTTTCGCGGTCTAGTGGTGTTGGTGAGCAGTTCTTC.

The CDR3 protein is CATSTTGYEQFF. The CDR3 DNA is TGTGCCACCAGCACAACAGGGTACGAGCAGTTCTTC. The chain uses TRBV15 and TRBJ2-1; D perhaps matches TRBD1 (6 bases). The germline V and J ends were trimmed by 4 bases and 10 bases, with 11 bases remaining between them. This CDR3 spans 12 amino acids. Germline lookup yields CDR1 LNHNV and CDR2 YYDKDF (reference sequence). Based on the CDR3 plus reference TRBV15 and TRBJ2-1, the full variable domain is DAMVIQNPRYQVTQFGKPVTLSCSQTLNHNVMYWYQQKSSQAPKLLFHYYDKDFNNEADTPDNFQSRRPNTSFCFLDIRSPGLGDTAMYLCATSTTGYEQFFGPGTRLTVL.

This clonotype was counted a few times. This chain uses TRBV7-6 with TRBJ2-1; D unclear. Germline V gene sequence: CDR1 SGHVS, CDR2 FNYEAQ. CDR3 length: 12 amino acids. Trimming pared 5 bases from V and 7 bases from J, leaving 9 bases between. CDR3 protein: CASSLNLNEQFF. The CDR3 nucleotides are TGTGCCAGCAGCCTTAACTTAAATGAGCAGTTCTTC. Supplemented by reference TRBV7-6 and TRBJ2-1, the full variable domain reads GAGVSQSPRYKVTKRGQDVALRCDPISGHVSLYWYRQALGQGPEFLTYFNYEAQQDKSGLPNDRFSAERPEGSISTLTIQRTEQRDSAMYRCASSLNLNEQFFGPGTRLTVL.

This chain connects TRBV4-3 to TRBJ2-3, with D uncertain. Germline CDR1 and CDR2: LGHNA and YSLEER. V lost 0 bases and J 6 bases, leaving 13 bases between the germline ends. This CDR3 is 15 amino acids long. The CDR3 DNA sequence: TGCGCCAGCAGCCAAGATAGGGTGGGCGACGATACGCAGTATTTT. This sequence encodes CASSQDRVGDDTQYF.

This clonotype was recorded many times. This rearrangement joins TRBV28 to TRBJ2-3; D call uncertain. V lost 6 bases and J 1 base, leaving 8 bases between the germline ends. Germline V gene data show CDR1 as MDHEN and CDR2 as SYDVKM. The CDR3 contains 13 residues. CDR3 residues: CASSDDRTDTQYF. As DNA, the CDR3 is TGTGCCAGCAGCGACGATCGCACAGATACGCAGTATTTT.

This clonotype was detected many times. The rearrangement joins TRBV4-1 to TRBJ2-2, with D unresolved. Germline values: CDR1 MGHRA, CDR2 YSYEKL. The CDR3 covers 14 residues. Trimming pared 0 bases from V and 6 bases from J, leaving 8 bases between. The CDR3 is CASSQEELSGELFF. The DNA for the CDR3 is TGCGCCAGCAGCCAAGAGGAGCTCTCCGGGGAGCTGTTTTTT.

The table lists this clonotype with many counts. The J gene is TRBJ1-1, the V gene TRBV20-1; D not certain. The CDR3 is made up of 13 amino acids. CDR1 and CDR2 (germline): DFQATT, SNEGSKA (reference sequence). V lost 6 bases to trimming and J lost 5 bases, with 16 bases between them. The CDR3 DNA sequence: TGCAGTGCCACCCCCTATACGGGAACTGAAGCTTTCTTT. It yields the protein CSATPYTGTEAFF.

This clonotype came up many times. The chain joins TRBV12-5 to TRBJ2-1, with 11 bases lining up with TRBD2. The germline CDR1 and CDR2 sequences are LGHNT and FRNRAP. The CDR3 runs 16 residues. Germline trimming cut 0 bases from V and 4 bases from J; bases unmatched to any gene: 2. The CDR3 sequence is CASGLVGTSGYNEQFF. CDR3 DNA: TGTGCTAGTGGTTTGGTTGGGACTAGCGGTTACAATGAGCAGTTCTTC.

In this sample, this clonotype turned up a few times. The V call is TRBV11-2, the J call TRBJ2-7, with a weak D call TRBD2 (6 bases). V was cut by 4 bases and J by 5 bases, with 15 bases left in between. Germline V CDR1 and CDR2: SGHAT, FQNNGV. The CDR3 loop spans 14 amino acids. The CDR3 here is CASSYYPPGDEQYF. Here the CDR3 DNA reads TGTGCCAGCAGCTATTACCCACCGGGGGACGAGCAGTACTTC.

This chain uses TRBV30 with TRBJ1-1, with a tentative D call TRBD1 (5 bases). In germline, CDR1 is GTSNPN, CDR2 SVGIG (reference sequence). The CDR3 spans 14 residues. Trimming removed 1 base from V and 10 bases from J, with 19 bases in between. The CDR3 nucleotides read TGTGCCTGGAGTGCACGGGGCCGGAGCCCTGTAGCTTTCTTT. As protein: CAWSARGRSPVAFF.

This clonotype was counted ten times or more. This sequence joins TRBV2 and TRBJ2-5; D might be TRBD1 (6 bases). Trimming took 5 bases from V and 5 from J, leaving 18 bases between them. This CDR3 is 15 amino acids long. CDR1 SNHLY and CDR2 FYNNEI come from the germline V gene. The CDR3 protein is CASSHRDILLETQYF. Written as DNA, the CDR3 is TGTGCCAGCAGTCACCGGGACATCCTTTTGGAGACCCAGTACTTC.

Turning to this clonotype: A much larger clone lies one base from this, so it may be a read error. The chain combines TRBV20-1 with TRBJ2-3; 8 bases match TRBD2. Per germline, CDR1 DFQATT and CDR2 SNEGSKA (reference sequence). This CDR3 has 19 residues. The CDR3 DNA sequence: TGCAGTGCTAGAGTCCCTCTTGAGGGCGGGAGGCCCAACACAGATACGCACTATTTT. Translated, it gives CSARVPLEGGRPNTDTHYF.

This clonotype was detected ten times or more. This chain joins TRBV20-1 and TRBJ2-1; perhaps TRBD2 as D (6 bases). Germline V CDR1 and CDR2: DFQATT, SNEGSKA (reference sequence). There are 14 residues in the CDR3. Trimming pared 2 bases from V and 8 bases from J, leaving 16 bases between. For the CDR3, the DNA is TGCAGTGCTAGATGGGGACTGCTGACGGATGAGCAGTTCTTC. It specifies CSARWGLLTDEQFF.

This clonotype was seen many times. V and J are TRBV10-3 and TRBJ1-5; 7 bases fit TRBD1. Germline V gives CDR1 ENHRY, CDR2 SYGVKD. The V gene end was trimmed by 3 bases and the J gene end by 6 bases; junction bases not matched to a gene: 5. This CDR3 comprises 14 residues. This chain's CDR3 is CAISETGVGQPQHF. CDR3 DNA sequence: TGTGCCATCAGTGAAACAGGGGTGGGTCAGCCCCAGCATTTT.

This clonotype was detected only a few times. V and J are TRBV4-1 and TRBJ2-2; 8 nucleotides align to TRBD1. The CDR3 is 15 amino acids. V gave up 4 bases and J gave up 2 bases; unmatched junction bases: 3. Germline loops: CDR1 MGHRA, CDR2 YSYEKL. CDR3 in amino acids: CASSPDRVNTGELFF. The CDR3 DNA is TGCGCCAGCAGCCCGGACAGGGTCAACACCGGGGAGCTGTTTTTT.

CDR3 in amino acids: CASSPQELAGVGTGELFF. The CDR3 DNA reads as TGTGCCAGTAGTCCCCAAGAACTAGCGGGAGTGGGGACCGGGGAGCTGTTTTTT. The J gene is TRBJ2-2, the V gene TRBV19, with TRBD2 matching 11 bases. J was trimmed by 5 bases and V by 5 bases; bases with no gene match: 13. Germline V gene lookup returns CDR1 LNHDA and CDR2 SQIVND (reference sequence). The CDR3 totals 18 residues.

Concerning this clonotype: Sequence at one end of the junction differs from germline and may be a read error. CDR3 amino acids: CASSYSRLAALYRETQYF. CDR3 coding DNA: TGTGCCAGCAGTTACTCGAGACTAGCGGCCCTGTACCGAGAGACCCAGTACTTT. This chain uses TRBV6-2 or TRBV6-3 with TRBJ2-5; 9 bases are a match to TRBD2. Per germline, CDR1 MNHEY and CDR2 SVGEGT. The CDR3 runs to 18 residues.

The rearrangement links TRBV4-2 to TRBJ2-7; the D gene is possibly TRBD1 (6 bases). V was pared by 0 bases and J by 4 bases, with 10 bases between. This CDR3 is built from 14 residues. Germline-derived CDR1 and CDR2 are LGHNA and YNFKEQ. The CDR3 spells CASSQELGQYEQYF. The DNA of the CDR3 is TGTGCCAGCAGCCAAGAACTGGGACAATACGAGCAGTACTTC.

Points on this clonotype: A much larger clone differs from this one at a single base, so this may be a read error. The chain employs TRBV28 and TRBJ2-7; D not resolved. Trimming took off 5 bases at V and 3 bases at J, with 11 bases between the two ends. Germline assignment: CDR1 MDHEN and CDR2 SYDVKM. The CDR3 length is 13 residues. The CDR3 protein is CASSPPLVYEQYF. In DNA, the CDR3 is TGTGCCAGCAGTCCCCCCCTAGTCTACGAGCAGTACTTC.

A word on this clonotype: The conserved closing phenylalanine or tryptophan is absent in this CDR3, likely reflecting a read error. The DNA is left out, because the CDR3 cannot be placed on it with certainty; the CDR3 is given as TCRdb lists it. The chain uses TRBV4-1 and TRBJ2-1; TRBD1 is the table's D call and was not checked against the DNA. Germline lookup yields CDR1 MGHRA and CDR2 YSYEKL. The CDR3 numbers 12 amino acids, ends counted. CDR3 protein: CASSQERGEQSS.